Listed below are T cell receptor beta chains from one sample, sequenced in a study of blood T cells in healthy people across ages. MiXCR, applied by TCRdb to the 5' RACE reads, yields one record per CDR3 protein. The data show about 1.5 million distinct CDR3 sequences, with under 55% seen just once and around 4% held by the top ten. The specimen was blood. The receptor source for this set is a woman aged 18 to 35 in good health. CDR3s include the opening cysteine and the closing phenylalanine or tryptophan. D genes are given only for firm matches. Only part of the rows carry a size: once, few, many, or a class if the clone is expanded.

j_call,v_call,clone_size,d_call,cdr3_nt,cdr3_aa
TRBJ2-2,TRBV30,NA,NA,TGTGCCTGGAGTGCCAGAAATCTGAACACCGGGGAGCTGTTTTTT,CAWSARNLNTGELFF
TRBJ2-5,TRBV7-2,NA,NA,TGTGCCAGCAGCTCGCATTCCTTGGCGGAGACCCAGTACTTC,CASSSHSLAETQYF
TRBJ2-7,TRBV29-1,NA,NA,TGCAGCGCTCAAGGGGGGAAGAGCTCCTACGAGCAGTACTTC,CSAQGGKSSYEQYF
TRBJ1-1,TRBV5-1,NA,NA,TGCGCCAGCAGGGTCCAGGAGAACACTGAAGCTTTCTTT,CASRVQENTEAFF
TRBJ2-1,TRBV20-1,few,TRBD2,TGCAGTGCTGGAACTAGCGGGCCCTACAATGAGCAGTTCTTC,CSAGTSGPYNEQFF
TRBJ2-1,TRBV20-1,NA,TRBD2,TGCAGTGCCACAGCAAGTGGCGGGAGCCATCCGTACAATGAGCGGTTCTTC,CSATASGGSHPYNERFF
TRBJ1-6,TRBV4-3,few,NA,TGCGCCAGCAGCCCTTTAACTAAGGGCAGGACACCCCTCCACTTT,CASSPLTKGRTPLHF
TRBJ1-2,TRBV6-2/TRBV6-3,few,NA,TGTGCCAGCTTAGCCAGGGACTATGGCTACACCTTC,CASLARDYGYTF
TRBJ2-5,TRBV12-3/TRBV12-4,NA,NA,TGTGCCAGCAGTCTAACAGGGTTCCGAGAGACCCAGTACTTC,CASSLTGFRETQYF
TRBJ1-5,TRBV20-1,few,NA,TGCAGTGCTCGCAGGGGTTATATCAATCAGCCCCAGCATTTT,CSARRGYINQPQHF
TRBJ2-5,TRBV12-3/TRBV12-4,NA,NA,TGTGCCAGCAGTGTCATCACAGGCTCAGAGACCCAGTACTTC,CASSVITGSETQYF
TRBJ2-7,TRBV9,NA,TRBD2,TGTGCCAGCAGCGTAGGGAAGCGGGGGCGATACAATGAGCAGTACTTC,CASSVGKRGRYNEQYF